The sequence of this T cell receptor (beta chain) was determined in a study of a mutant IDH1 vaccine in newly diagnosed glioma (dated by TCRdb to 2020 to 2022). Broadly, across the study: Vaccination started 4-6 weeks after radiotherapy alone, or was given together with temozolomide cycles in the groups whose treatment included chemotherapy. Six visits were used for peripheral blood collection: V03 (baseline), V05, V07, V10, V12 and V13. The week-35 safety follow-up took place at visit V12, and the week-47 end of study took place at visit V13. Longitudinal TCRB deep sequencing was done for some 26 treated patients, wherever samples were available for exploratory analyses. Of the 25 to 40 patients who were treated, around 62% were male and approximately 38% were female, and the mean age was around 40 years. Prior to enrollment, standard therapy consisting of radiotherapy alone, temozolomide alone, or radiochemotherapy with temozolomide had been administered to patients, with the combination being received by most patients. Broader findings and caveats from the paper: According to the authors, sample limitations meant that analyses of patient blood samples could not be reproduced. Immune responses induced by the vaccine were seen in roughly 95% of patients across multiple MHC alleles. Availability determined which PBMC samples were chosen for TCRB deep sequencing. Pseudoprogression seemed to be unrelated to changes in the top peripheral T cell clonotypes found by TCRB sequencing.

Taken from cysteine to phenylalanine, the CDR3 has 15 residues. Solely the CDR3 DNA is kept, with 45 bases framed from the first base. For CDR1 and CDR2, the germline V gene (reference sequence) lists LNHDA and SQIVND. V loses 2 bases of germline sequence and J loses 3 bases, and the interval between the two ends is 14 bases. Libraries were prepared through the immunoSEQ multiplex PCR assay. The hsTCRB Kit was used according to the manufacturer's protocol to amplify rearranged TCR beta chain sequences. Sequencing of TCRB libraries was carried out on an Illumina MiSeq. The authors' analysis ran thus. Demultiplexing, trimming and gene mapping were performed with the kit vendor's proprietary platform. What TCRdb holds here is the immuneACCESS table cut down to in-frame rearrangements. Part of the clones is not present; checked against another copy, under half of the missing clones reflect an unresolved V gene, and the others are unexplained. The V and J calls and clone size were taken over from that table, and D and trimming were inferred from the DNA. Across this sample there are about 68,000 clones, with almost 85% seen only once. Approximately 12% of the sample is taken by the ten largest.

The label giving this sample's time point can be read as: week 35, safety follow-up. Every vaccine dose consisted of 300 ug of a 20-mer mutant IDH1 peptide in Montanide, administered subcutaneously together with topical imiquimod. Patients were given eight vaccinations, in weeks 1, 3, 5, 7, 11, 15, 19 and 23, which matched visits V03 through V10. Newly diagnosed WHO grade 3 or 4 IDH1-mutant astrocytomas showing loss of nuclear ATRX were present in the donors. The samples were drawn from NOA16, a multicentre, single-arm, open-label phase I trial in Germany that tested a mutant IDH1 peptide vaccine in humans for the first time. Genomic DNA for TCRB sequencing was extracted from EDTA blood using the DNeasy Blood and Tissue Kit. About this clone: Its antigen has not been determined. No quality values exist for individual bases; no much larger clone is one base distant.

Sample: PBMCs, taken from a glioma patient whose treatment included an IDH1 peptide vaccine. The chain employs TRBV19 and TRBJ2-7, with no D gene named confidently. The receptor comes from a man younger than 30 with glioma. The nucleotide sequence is TGTGCCAGTAGTATACTCGGTCAGGAGAGCTACGAGCAGTACTTC. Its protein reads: CASSILGQESYEQYF.